This TCR beta chain was observed in a study of cytomegalovirus exposure and HLA in healthy donors. Findings of the study overall: In vitro assays verified that three CMV-associated chains recognized CMV antigens specifically.

The PCR employed 60 Vbeta primers together with 13 Jbeta primers. Clones were read by immunoSEQ multiplex PCR, and TCRdb kept only the in-frame ones, dropping some. The sample carries 200,000 to 250,000 clones, around 89% recorded once. The CDR3 loop spans 12 amino acids. Germline V gene data show CDR1 as GTSNPN and CDR2 as SVGIG (reference sequence). V was pared by 5 bases and J by 8 bases, with 15 bases between. Turning to this clone: Antigen unknown.

The V gene is TRBV30, the J gene TRBJ1-2; no clear D gene. The material sequenced was PBMCs. This sequence originates from a woman younger than 35 in good health and CMV-seronegative. The chain's CDR3 is CAWGLRGSGYTF. CDR3 nucleotides: TGTGCCTGGGGCCTCCGGGGATCCGGCTACACCTTC.